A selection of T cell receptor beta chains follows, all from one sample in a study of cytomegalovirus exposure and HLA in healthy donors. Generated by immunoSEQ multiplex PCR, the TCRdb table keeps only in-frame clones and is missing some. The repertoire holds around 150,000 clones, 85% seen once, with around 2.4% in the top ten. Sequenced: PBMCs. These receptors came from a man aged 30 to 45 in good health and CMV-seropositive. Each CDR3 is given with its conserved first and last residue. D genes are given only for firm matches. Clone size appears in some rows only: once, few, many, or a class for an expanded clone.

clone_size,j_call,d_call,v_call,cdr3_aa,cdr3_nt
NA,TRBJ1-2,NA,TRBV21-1,CASSKVAWRSASSYGYTF,TGTGCCAGCAGCAAAGTCGCCTGGAGGAGTGCCTCATCTTATGGCTACACCTTC
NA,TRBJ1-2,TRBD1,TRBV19,CASTPGQGPNYGYTF,TGTGCCAGTACCCCGGGACAGGGGCCGAACTATGGCTACACCTTC
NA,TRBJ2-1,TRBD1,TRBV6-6,CASILGGQGYNEQFF,TGTGCCAGCATCCTAGGCGGACAGGGTTACAATGAGCAGTTCTTC
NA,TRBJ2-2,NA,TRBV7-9,CASSSPGGGLYTGELFF,TGTGCCAGCAGCTCCCCCGGCGGGGGCCTGTACACCGGGGAGCTGTTTTTT
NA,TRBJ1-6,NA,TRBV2,CASSTVNNSPLHF,TGTGCCAGCAGTACAGTAAATAATTCACCCCTCCACTTT
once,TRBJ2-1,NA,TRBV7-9,CASSLAQGFAYNEQFF,TGTGCCAGCAGCTTAGCGCAGGGTTTCGCCTACAATGAGCAGTTCTTC
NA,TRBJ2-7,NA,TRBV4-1,CASSQVRGNEQYF,TGCGCCAGCAGCCAAGTGCGAGGGAACGAGCAGTACTTC
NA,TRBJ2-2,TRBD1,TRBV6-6,CASSKQGANTGELFF,TGTGCCAGCAGCAAACAGGGGGCGAACACCGGGGAGCTGTTTTTT
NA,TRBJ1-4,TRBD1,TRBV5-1,CASSRSGTEINEKLFF,TGCGCCAGCAGCCGGAGTGGGACAGAGATAAATGAAAAACTGTTTTTT
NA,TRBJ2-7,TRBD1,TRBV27,CATAAGQGSYEQYF,TGTGCCACTGCCGCGGGACAGGGGTCCTACGAGCAGTACTTC
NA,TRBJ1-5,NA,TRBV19,CASSKETGGPISPQHF,TGTGCCAGTAGTAAAGAGACAGGCGGACCAATATCGCCCCAGCATTTT
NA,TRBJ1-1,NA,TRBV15,CATSRDRGGTEAFF,TGTGCCACCAGCAGAGATCGGGGAGGGACTGAAGCTTTCTTT
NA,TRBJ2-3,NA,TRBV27,CASTHLGQLSTDTQYF,TGTGCCAGCACCCACCTTGGGCAGTTAAGCACAGATACGCAGTATTTT
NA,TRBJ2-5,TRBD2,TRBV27,CASSSLAGKETQYF,TGTGCCAGCAGTTCACTAGCGGGGAAAGAGACCCAGTACTTC
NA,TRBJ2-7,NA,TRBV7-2,CASSRETASSYEQYF,TGTGCCAGCAGCCGGGAAACGGCCTCCTCCTACGAGCAGTACTTC
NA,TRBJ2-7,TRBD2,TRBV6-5,CASSYKSGDPLEQYF,TGTGCCAGCAGTTATAAAAGCGGGGACCCCCTCGAGCAGTACTTC
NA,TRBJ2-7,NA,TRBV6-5,CASNTRGPGREQYF,TGTGCCAGCAATACCAGGGGCCCAGGTCGGGAGCAGTACTTC
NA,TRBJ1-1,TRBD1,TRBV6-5,CASSYSTGYAEAFF,TGTGCCAGCAGTTACTCGACAGGGTACGCTGAAGCTTTCTTT
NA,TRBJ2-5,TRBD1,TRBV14,CASSLSTGTGQETQYF,TGTGCCAGCAGCTTGAGTACCGGGACAGGACAAGAGACCCAGTACTTC
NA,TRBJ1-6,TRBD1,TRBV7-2,CASSFYRGGSPLHF,TGTGCCAGCAGCTTTTACAGGGGCGGATCACCCCTCCACTTT
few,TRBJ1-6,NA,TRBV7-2,CASRSSPRGNYSPLHF,TGTGCCAGCAGATCGAGTCCTAGAGGGAATTATTCACCCCTCCACTTT
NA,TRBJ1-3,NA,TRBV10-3,CAILGDISGNTIYF,TGTGCCATCCTAGGGGACATCTCTGGAAACACCATATATTTT
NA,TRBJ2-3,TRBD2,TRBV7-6,CASSWSPGLAASTDTQYF,TGTGCCAGCAGTTGGAGTCCCGGACTAGCGGCGAGCACAGATACGCAGTATTTT
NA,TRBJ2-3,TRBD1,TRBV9,CASSIPRRGQGTDTQYF,TGTGCCAGCAGCATCCCTCGGCGGGGACAGGGCACAGATACGCAGTATTTT
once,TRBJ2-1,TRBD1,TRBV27,CASSLGTGFAYEQFF,TGTGCCAGCAGTTTAGGGACAGGGTTTGCCTATGAGCAGTTCTTC
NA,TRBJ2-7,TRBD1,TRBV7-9,CASGKDRVGYEQYF,TGTGCCAGCGGAAAGGACAGGGTAGGCTACGAGCAGTACTTC
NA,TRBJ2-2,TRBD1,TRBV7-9,CASSLAGTAISTGELFF,TGTGCCAGCAGCTTGGCCGGGACAGCGATAAGCACCGGGGAGCTGTTTTTT
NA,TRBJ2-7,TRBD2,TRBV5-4,CASSLGTSGYEQYF,TGTGCCAGCAGCCTCGGGACTAGCGGCTACGAGCAGTACTTC
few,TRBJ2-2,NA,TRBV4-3,CASSQFSPNTGELFF,TGCGCCAGCAGCCAATTTAGCCCGAACACCGGGGAGCTGTTTTTT
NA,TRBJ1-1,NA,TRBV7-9,CASSPGAENMNTEAFF,TGTGCCAGCAGCCCAGGGGCAGAGAACATGAACACTGAAGCTTTCTTT
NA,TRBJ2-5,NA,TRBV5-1,CASSLEGFRETQYF,TGCGCCAGCAGCTTGGAGGGGTTCAGGGAGACCCAGTACTTC
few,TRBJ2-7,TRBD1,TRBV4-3,CASSLGGQDSSYEQYF,TGCGCCAGCAGCCTCGGGGGACAGGACAGCTCCTACGAGCAGTACTTC
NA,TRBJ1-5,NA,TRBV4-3,CASSQEGWAGDGSNQPQHF,TGCGCCAGCAGCCAAGAAGGATGGGCAGGGGATGGAAGCAATCAGCCCCAGCATTTT
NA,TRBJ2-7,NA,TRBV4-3,CASSQDPAGSAYEQYF,TGCGCCAGCAGCCAAGATCCGGCGGGCTCGGCCTACGAGCAGTACTTC
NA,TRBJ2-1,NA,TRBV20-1,CSASIPSEQFF,TGCAGTGCTTCGATCCCCAGTGAGCAGTTCTTC
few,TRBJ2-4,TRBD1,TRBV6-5,CASSYGTGKNIQYF,TGTGCCAGCAGTTACGGGACAGGGAAAAACATTCAGTACTTC
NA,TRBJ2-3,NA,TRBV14,CASSPGSGDTQYF,TGTGCCAGCAGCCCGGGATCTGGAGATACGCAGTATTTT
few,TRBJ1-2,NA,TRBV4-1,CASSQDLVPNYGYTF,TGCGCCAGCAGCCAAGATCTCGTTCCTAACTATGGCTACACCTTC
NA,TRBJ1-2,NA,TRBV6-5,CASSYGTANYGYTF,TGTGCCAGCAGTTACGGGACTGCTAACTATGGCTACACCTTC
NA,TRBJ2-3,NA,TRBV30,CAWSVGGAGDTQYF,TGTGCCTGGAGCGTAGGGGGGGCAGGAGATACGCAGTATTTT
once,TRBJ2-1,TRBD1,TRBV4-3,CASSQESIDRGAYNEQFF,TGCGCCAGCAGCCAAGAATCGATAGACAGGGGTGCCTACAATGAGCAGTTCTTC
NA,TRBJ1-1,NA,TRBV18,CASSPSRESEAFF,TGTGCCAGCTCACCTTCCAGGGAAAGTGAAGCTTTCTTT
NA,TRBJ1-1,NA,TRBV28,CASSKGWGGTEAFF,TGTGCCAGCAGTAAGGGCTGGGGGGGAACTGAAGCTTTCTTT
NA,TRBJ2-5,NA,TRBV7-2,CASSPPNRPPQETQYF,TGTGCCAGCAGCCCACCCAACAGGCCGCCCCAAGAGACCCAGTACTTC
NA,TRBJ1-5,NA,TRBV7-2,CASSFRGPTGGPQHF,TGTGCCAGCAGCTTCCGGGGCCCAACCGGGGGGCCCCAGCATTTT
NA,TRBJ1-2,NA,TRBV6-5,CASSYSRQGHGYTF,TGTGCCAGCAGTTACTCGAGGCAGGGCCATGGCTACACCTTC
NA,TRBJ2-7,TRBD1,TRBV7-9,CASSWNRQGPPYEQYF,TGTGCCAGCAGCTGGAATCGACAGGGCCCTCCCTACGAGCAGTACTTC
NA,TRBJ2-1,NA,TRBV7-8,CASSFEGAGGYNEQFF,TGTGCCAGCAGCTTCGAGGGGGCGGGGGGTTACAATGAGCAGTTCTTC
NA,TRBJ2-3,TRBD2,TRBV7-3,CASGTSPTDTQYF,TGTGCCAGCGGGACTAGCCCCACAGATACGCAGTATTTT
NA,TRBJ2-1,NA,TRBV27,CASSFGGPNNEQFF,TGTGCCAGCAGTTTCGGGGGGCCTAACAATGAGCAGTTCTTC
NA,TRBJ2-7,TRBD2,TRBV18,CASSSTGGAPGDEQYF,TGTGCCAGCTCATCGACCGGGGGGGCGCCAGGGGACGAGCAGTACTTC
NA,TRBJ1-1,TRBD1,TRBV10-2,CASRPTGTGVFGAFF,TGCGCCAGCAGGCCCACCGGGACAGGGGTTTTTGGAGCTTTCTTT
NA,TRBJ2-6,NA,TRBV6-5,CASSYWPAEGANVLTF,TGTGCCAGCAGTTACTGGCCAGCGGAAGGGGCCAACGTCCTGACTTTC
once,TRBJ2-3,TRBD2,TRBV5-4,CASSLDAAGDPTDTQYF,TGTGCCAGCAGCTTGGATGCTGCGGGGGACCCCACAGATACGCAGTATTTT
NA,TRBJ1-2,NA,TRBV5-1,CASSLNGGDYGYTF,TGCGCCAGCAGCTTGAATGGAGGAGACTATGGCTACACCTTC
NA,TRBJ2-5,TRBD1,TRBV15,CATSRGTARGETQYF,TGTGCCACCAGCAGAGGGACGGCCAGGGGGGAGACCCAGTACTTC
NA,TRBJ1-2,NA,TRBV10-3,CAISESGGRVSYGYTF,TGTGCCATCAGTGAGTCAGGAGGGAGGGTAAGCTATGGCTACACCTTC
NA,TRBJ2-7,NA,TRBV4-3,CASSQDWPNSYEQYF,TGCGCCAGCAGCCAAGATTGGCCCAACTCCTACGAGCAGTACTTC
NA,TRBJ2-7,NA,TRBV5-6,CASSLPGFEQYF,TGTGCCAGCAGCTTGCCGGGGTTTGAGCAGTACTTC
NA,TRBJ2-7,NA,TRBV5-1,CASSLGGHYEQYF,TGCGCCAGCAGCTTGGGGGGACACTACGAGCAGTACTTC